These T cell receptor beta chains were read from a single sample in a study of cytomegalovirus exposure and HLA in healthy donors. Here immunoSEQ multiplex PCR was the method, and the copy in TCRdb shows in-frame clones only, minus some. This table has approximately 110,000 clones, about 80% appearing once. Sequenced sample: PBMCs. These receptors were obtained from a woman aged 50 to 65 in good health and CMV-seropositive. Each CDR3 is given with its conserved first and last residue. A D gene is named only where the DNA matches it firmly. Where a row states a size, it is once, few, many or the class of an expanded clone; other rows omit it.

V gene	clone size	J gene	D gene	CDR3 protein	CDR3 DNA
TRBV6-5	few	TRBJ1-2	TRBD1	CASSLQGANGYTF	TGTGCCAGCAGTTTACAGGGGGCGAATGGCTACACCTTC
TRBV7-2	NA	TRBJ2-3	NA	CASSLEIRDTQYF	TGTGCCAGCAGCTTAGAGATTAGAGATACGCAGTATTTT
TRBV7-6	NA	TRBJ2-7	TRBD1	CASSSAGQGYEQYF	TGTGCCAGCAGCTCCGCGGGACAGGGCTACGAGCAGTACTTC
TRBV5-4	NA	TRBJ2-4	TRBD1	CASSLGGGTGKNIQYF	TGTGCCAGCAGCTTGGGTGGCGGGACAGGGAAAAACATTCAGTACTTC
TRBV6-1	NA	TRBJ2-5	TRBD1	CATKGLGQGQETQYF	TGTGCCACCAAGGGATTGGGACAGGGCCAAGAGACCCAGTACTTC
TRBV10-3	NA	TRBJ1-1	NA	CAISEPTGEAFF	TGTGCCATCAGTGAGCCGACAGGTGAAGCTTTCTTT
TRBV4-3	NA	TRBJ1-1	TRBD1	CASSQDLGQGGPEAFF	TGCGCCAGCAGCCAAGATCTTGGACAGGGGGGTCCTGAAGCTTTCTTT
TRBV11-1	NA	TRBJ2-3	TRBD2	CASSFNPSQRGGLTDTQYF	TGTGCCAGCAGCTTCAACCCCTCTCAGCGGGGGGGCCTAACAGATACGCAGTATTTT
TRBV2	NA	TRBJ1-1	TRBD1	CATLGQGVGNTEAFF	TGTGCCACCTTAGGACAGGGCGTTGGGAACACTGAAGCTTTCTTT
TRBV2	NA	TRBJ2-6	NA	CASSDSSSGANGLTF	TGTGCCAGCAGCGACAGTTCCTCTGGGGCCAACGGCCTGACTTTC
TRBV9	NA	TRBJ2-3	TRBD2	CASSSRLAGIYTQYF	TGTGCCAGCTCTTCTCGACTAGCGGGGATTTATACGCAGTATTTT
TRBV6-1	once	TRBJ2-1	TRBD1	CASSGTGGRNEQFF	TGTGCCAGCAGTGGGACAGGGGGCCGCAATGAGCAGTTCTTC
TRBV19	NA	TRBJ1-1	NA	CASSNPKTGAGFF	TGTGCCAGTAGTAACCCAAAGACAGGAGCTGGTTTCTTT
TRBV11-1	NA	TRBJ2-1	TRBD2	CASSGTSGRRLDEQFF	TGTGCCAGCAGCGGGACTAGCGGGAGACGCTTGGATGAGCAGTTCTTC